The subject of this entry is one T cell receptor beta chain. Its antigen is not identified. These data belong to a study of beta chain features in type 1 diabetes. Whole-study results and caveats: For patients, the naive, central memory and Treg TCRB repertoires appeared more alike than for healthy donors. PCR might show a preference for shorter templates, equally across patients and controls. More deletions and fewer insertions at VDJ junctions were found in patients with type 1 diabetes. In all four CD4+ subsets, TCRB CDR3 length was significantly, moderately reduced in type 1 diabetes.

Sequenced material consisted of expressed TCRB transcripts (all of the isolated RNA was reverse transcribed). The table came from immunoSEQ multiplex PCR; TCRdb's copy has only in-frame clones and leaves some out. The sample holds hundreds of thousands of clones; 7% to 10% are singletons and the top ten take about 1%. Sampling consisted of one heparinised blood draw per donor, averaging around 120 mL. CDR3 length: 14 residues. Per the germline V gene, CDR1 is SGHNT and CDR2 is YYREEE (reference sequence). With V trimmed by 5 bases and J by 5 bases, 7 bases remained unmatched. Sequencing input: central memory CD4+ T cells from blood. This receptor was identified in a man aged 25-45 years with type 1 diabetes. This chain joins TRBV5-4 and TRBJ2-5, with TRBD1 matching over 9 bases. CDR3 amino acids: CASRPRQGGETQYF. In DNA form, the CDR3 reads TGTGCCAGCAGACCCCGACAGGGGGGGGAGACCCAGTACTTC.